This passage covers 32 T cell receptor beta chains from one sample sequenced in a study of blood T cell repertoires in COVID-19. The table came from immunoSEQ multiplex PCR; TCRdb's copy has only in-frame clones and leaves some out. The sample holds 400,000 or so clones, roughly 90% seen once. The sequencing input was peripheral blood. The receptors derive from a man younger than 35 with COVID-19, enrolled during active disease.

The gene calls are TRBV2 and TRBJ2-5, with a weak D call TRBD1 (7 bases). V gave up 5 bases and J gave up 5 bases, with 12 bases separating them. The CDR3 runs 13 residues. The V gene's germline CDR1 is SNHLY and CDR2 FYNNEI. The CDR3 DNA follows: TGTGCCAGCAGTAGGGACAGCGGGGAGACCCAGTACTTC. Encoded protein: CASSRDSGETQYF. The full variable domain, with the rest looked up from reference TRBV2 and TRBJ2-5, is EPEVTQTPSHQVTQMGQEVILRCVPISNHLYFYWYRQILGQKVEFLVSFYNNEISEKSEIFDDQFSVERPDGSNFTLKIRSTKLEDSAMYFCASSRDSGETQYFGPGTRLLVL.

Points on this clone: Distinct nucleotide sequences in the sample also encode this CDR3. This chain links TRBV5-1 with TRBJ2-6; D not resolved. Germline-derived CDR1 and CDR2 are SGHRS and YFSETQ. Trimming stripped 1 base from V and 1 base from J, with 6 bases between. The CDR3 extends over 15 amino acids. The CDR3 here is CASSLSGSGANVLTF. CDR3 DNA sequence: TGCGCCAGCAGCTTGTCCGGGTCTGGGGCCAACGTCCTGACTTTC.

The chain employs TRBV29-1 and TRBJ1-2, with TRBD1 matching over 11 bases. The CDR3 is 13 residues long. J gave up 5 bases and V 6 bases, and 5 bases lay outside the gene matches. Per the germline V gene, CDR1 is SQVTM and CDR2 is ANQGSEA. This CDR3 reads CSVWTGGFYGYTF. The CDR3 DNA follows: TGCAGCGTATGGACAGGGGGCTTTTATGGCTACACCTTC.

The rearrangement uses TRBV5-4 and TRBJ1-2, with TRBD1 as a possible D gene (5 bases). Trimming left V 4 bases short and J 7 bases short, with 23 bases between. This CDR3 region has 16 residues. The germline V gene has CDR1 SGHNT and CDR2 YYREEE (reference sequence). CDR3 DNA: TGTGCCAGCAGCATGGTGGGCGTGTTAGGGGAGGGTGGCTACACCTTC. This gives the protein CASSMVGVLGEGGYTF. The full variable domain, its missing parts supplied by reference TRBV5-4 and TRBJ1-2, is ETGVTQSPTHLIKTRGQQVTLRCSSQSGHNTVSWYQQALGQGPQFIFQYYREEENGRGNFPPRFSGLQFPNYSSELNVNALELDDSALYLCASSMVGVLGEGGYTFGSGTRLTVV.

The chain combines TRBV4-1 with TRBJ2-1; TRBD1 aligns across 9 bases. The CDR3 runs to 15 residues. Germline-derived CDR1 and CDR2 are MGHRA and YSYEKL. V lost 4 bases and J lost 4; bases outside the gene matches: 5. The CDR3 DNA follows: TGCGCCAGCAGCCCTGACAGGGGGTCTTACAATGAGCAGTTCTTC. Its protein product is CASSPDRGSYNEQFF.

This chain links TRBV7-9 with TRBJ2-5; 7 bases agree with TRBD2. The CDR3 is 13 amino acids. The germline V gene encodes CDR1 SEHNR and CDR2 FQNEAQ (reference sequence). V lost 3 bases to trimming and J lost 5 bases; unmatched junction nucleotides: 3. CDR3 residues: CASSFTSDETQYF. The CDR3 nucleotides are TGTGCCAGCAGCTTCACTAGCGACGAGACCCAGTACTTC.

V usage is TRBV19 and J usage is TRBJ1-3; D not resolved. Per germline, CDR1 LNHDA and CDR2 SQIVND (reference sequence). Trimming took off 3 bases at V and 0 bases at J, with 15 bases between the two ends. There are 17 residues in the CDR3. CDR3: CASSMRRWADSGNTIYF. Written as DNA, the CDR3 is TGTGCCAGTAGTATGCGACGCTGGGCAGACTCTGGAAACACCATATATTTT.

The chain couples TRBV3-1 (or the pseudogene TRBV3-2) to TRBJ2-3; a weak D match, TRBD2 (7 bases). The CDR3 covers 15 residues. V was trimmed by 8 bases and J by 6 bases, leaving 21 bases between them. The germline gives CDR1 LGHDT, CDR2 YNNKEL (reference sequence). The DNA for the CDR3 is TGTGCCAGCGGCCCCTTGGGGGGGGGCCTTGATACGCAGTATTTT. Translating gives CASGPLGGGLDTQYF.

The chain has TRBV7-9 and TRBJ1-1, with D unclear. This CDR3 region has 15 residues. The V gene's germline CDR1 is SEHNR and CDR2 FQNEAQ (reference sequence). Trimming left V 5 bases short and J 1 base short, with 14 bases between. The CDR3 here is CASSPRRNANTEAFF. The CDR3 bases are TGTGCCAGCAGCCCTAGGAGGAACGCGAACACTGAAGCTTTCTTT.

The chain employs TRBV11-2 and TRBJ2-3; D ambiguous. Trimming took 0 bases from V and 2 from J, leaving 6 bases between them. The CDR3 is 14 amino acids. From germline, CDR1 is SGHAT and CDR2 FQNNGV. The CDR3 nucleotides read TGTGCCAGCAGCTTAGAGTTAAACACAGATACGCAGTATTTT. Amino acid sequence: CASSLELNTDTQYF.

This clone showed up just once. V is TRBV10-1 and J is TRBJ1-1; D perhaps matches TRBD1 (6 bases). This CDR3 spans 13 amino acids. Trimming pared 5 bases from V and 2 bases from J, leaving 9 bases between. The germline gives CDR1 WNHNN, CDR2 SYGVQD (reference sequence). CDR3 nucleotides: TGCGCCAGCAGTTCGGACAGAAACACTGAAGCTTTCTTT. This translates into CASSSDRNTEAFF.

The V and J genes are TRBV5-1 and TRBJ2-1, with 9 nucleotides matching TRBD2. This CDR3 is 15 amino acids long. CDR1 SGHRS and CDR2 YFSETQ come from the germline V gene. J gave up 6 bases and V 4 bases, and 8 bases lay outside the gene matches. The CDR3 region has the DNA TGCGCCAGCAGCCAACGGACTAGCGCTCCCAATGAGCAGTTCTTC. Amino acids: CASSQRTSAPNEQFF.

In its sample, this clone was seen a few times. The chain carries TRBV25-1 and TRBJ1-6; 7 bases line up with TRBD1. Per germline, CDR1 MGHDK and CDR2 SYGVNS. The CDR3 totals 12 residues. V lost 3 bases and J lost 18; bases outside the gene matches: 8. In DNA, the CDR3 is TGTGCCAGCAGTGAGCGGACAGGCCCGTACCACTTT. Amino acids: CASSERTGPYHF.

The rearrangement links TRBV6-6 to TRBJ2-2; 7 bases are shared with TRBD1. The CDR3 has 14 amino acids. With 1 base clipped from V and 6 bases from J, the junction kept 2 bases outside the gene matches. Germline CDR1 and CDR2: MNHNY and SVGAGI (reference sequence). The CDR3 here is CASSYLTGAGELFF. The DNA of the CDR3 is TGTGCCAGCAGTTACTTAACAGGGGCCGGGGAGCTGTTTTTT.

This clone was observed a single time. The J gene is TRBJ2-5, the V gene TRBV29-1; TRBD2 matches 11 bases. Germline CDR1 SQVTM, CDR2 ANQGSEA. This CDR3 is 13 amino acids long. V lost 6 bases to trimming and J lost 5 bases; unmatched junction nucleotides: 5. CDR3 residues: CSVVAGGPETQYF. In nucleotides, the CDR3 is TGCAGCGTCGTAGCGGGAGGGCCGGAGACCCAGTACTTC.

The rearrangement joins TRBV11-2 to TRBJ2-3; the D is unclear. Trimming took 1 base from V and 1 from J, leaving 9 bases between them. Per the germline V gene, CDR1 is SGHAT and CDR2 is FQNNGV. This CDR3 is built from 15 residues. The CDR3 loop is CASSLGPTGTDTQYF. The CDR3 nucleotides read TGTGCCAGCAGCTTAGGACCGACTGGCACAGATACGCAGTATTTT.

This clone was detected only once. V is TRBV2 and J is TRBJ1-5; TRBD1 aligns across 10 bases. V lost 7 bases and J lost 8; bases outside the gene matches: 14. The CDR3 has 16 residues. Per germline, CDR1 SNHLY and CDR2 FYNNEI. CDR3 in amino acids: CASKTGTGVGREPQHF. CDR3 coding DNA: TGTGCCAGCAAGACCGGGACAGGGGTCGGTCGGGAGCCCCAGCATTTT. Based on the CDR3 plus reference TRBV2 and TRBJ1-5, the full variable domain is EPEVTQTPSHQVTQMGQEVILRCVPISNHLYFYWYRQILGQKVEFLVSFYNNEISEKSEIFDDQFSVERPDGSNFTLKIRSTKLEDSAMYFCASKTGTGVGREPQHFGDGTRLSIL.

This clone was seen only once. This chain links TRBV2 with TRBJ2-3; D might be TRBD2 (5 bases). This CDR3 is built from 13 residues. The V and J ends lost 8 bases and 8 bases respectively, with 17 bases between them. CDR1 SNHLY and CDR2 FYNNEI come from the germline V gene. This CDR3 reads CASPGVVQSTQYF. Written as DNA, the CDR3 is TGTGCCAGCCCCGGGGTCGTTCAGAGTACGCAGTATTTT. The whole variable domain, filled in from reference TRBV2 and TRBJ2-3, reads EPEVTQTPSHQVTQMGQEVILRCVPISNHLYFYWYRQILGQKVEFLVSFYNNEISEKSEIFDDQFSVERPDGSNFTLKIRSTKLEDSAMYFCASPGVVQSTQYFGPGTRLTVL.

V usage is TRBV19 and J usage is TRBJ1-5; TRBD1 matches at 8 bases. V shed 7 bases and J 0 bases; nucleotides not matched to a gene: 11. The germline gives CDR1 LNHDA, CDR2 SQIVND (reference sequence). This CDR3 has 17 residues. CDR3 in amino acids: CASKAGTGIYSNQPQHF. CDR3 DNA: TGTGCCAGTAAGGCGGGGACAGGCATTTATAGCAATCAGCCCCAGCATTTT.

The genes are TRBV7-6 and TRBJ2-6; maybe TRBD1 (6 bases). The CDR3 has 16 amino acids. The ends were cut back, 1 base at V and 3 bases at J, with 10 bases in the middle. CDR1 and CDR2 from the germline V gene are SGHVS and FNYEAQ. This CDR3 is CASSLGRGSGANVLTF. For the CDR3, the DNA is TGTGCCAGCAGCTTAGGTAGGGGGAGTGGGGCCAACGTCCTGACTTTC.

The rearrangement joins TRBV30 to TRBJ2-7, with unresolved D. CDR1 GTSNPN and CDR2 SVGIG come from the germline V gene (reference sequence). The CDR3 totals 14 residues. V was shortened by 4 bases and J by 3 bases, with 16 bases between the two germline ends. CDR3 sequence: CAWIPESTYYEQYF. The CDR3 bases are TGTGCCTGGATCCCGGAGTCTACTTACTACGAGCAGTACTTC.

The chain combines TRBV18 with TRBJ2-2, with a possible D match to TRBD2 (5 bases). The V and J ends lost 3 bases and 8 bases respectively, with 10 bases between them. CDR3 size: 13 residues. CDR1 is KGHSH and CDR2 is LQKENI in the germline V gene. The CDR3 DNA reads TGTGCCAGCTCACCGTTCGAGGGTGGGGAGCTGTTTTTT. It is translated as CASSPFEGGELFF.

This chain joins TRBV10-1 and TRBJ2-1; 9 nucleotides align to TRBD2. The J segment lost 6 bases and the V segment lost 0 bases, leaving 3 bases of the junction unmatched. Germline V CDR1 and CDR2: WNHNN, SYGVQD (reference sequence). The CDR3 extends over 15 amino acids. CDR3 nucleotides: TGCGCCAGCAGTGAGTCGACTAGCGGAAGCAATGAGCAGTTCTTC. It specifies CASSESTSGSNEQFF.

This sequence joins TRBV5-6 and TRBJ2-2, with TRBD2 matching 8 bases. Losses at the gene ends were 1 base for V and 4 bases for J; bases not matched to a gene: 6. Germline-derived CDR1 and CDR2 are SGHDT and YYEEEE. The CDR3 spans 16 residues. This chain's CDR3 is CASSLYSGTPTGELFF. The CDR3 DNA follows: TGTGCCAGCAGCTTGTATAGCGGGACGCCCACCGGGGAGCTGTTTTTT. Full variable domain (missing parts from reference TRBV5-6 and TRBJ2-2): DAGVTQSPTHLIKTRGQQVTLRCSPKSGHDTVSWYQQALGQGPQFIFQYYEEEERQRGNFPDRFSGHQFPNYSSELNVNALLLGDSALYLCASSLYSGTPTGELFFGEGSRLTVL.

The chain employs TRBV11-2 and TRBJ2-7, with TRBD2 matching 14 bases. Trimming cost V 1 base and J 5 bases; bases outside gene matches: 4. Germline assignment: CDR1 SGHAT and CDR2 FQNNGV. The CDR3 is 16 amino acids. The CDR3 nucleotides are TGTGCCAGCAGCTTAGTCGGGACTAGCGGGAGTGACGAGCAGTACTTC. This codes for CASSLVGTSGSDEQYF.

This chain joins TRBV6-2 or TRBV6-3 and TRBJ2-1, with D possibly being TRBD1 (6 bases). The V gene's germline CDR1 is MNHEY and CDR2 SVGEGT. The CDR3 is 13 amino acids. The ends were cut back, 4 bases at V and 8 bases at J, with 12 bases in the middle. In DNA form, the CDR3 reads TGTGCCAGCAGTTTTTCACAGGGTGATGAGCAGTTCTTC. Protein: CASSFSQGDEQFF.

The chain links TRBV4-1 to TRBJ2-5; 13 bases agree with TRBD2. This CDR3 region has 20 residues. CDR1 and CDR2 (germline): MGHRA, YSYEKL. V shed 2 bases, J shed 4 bases, and the junction held 16 bases outside the gene matches. The CDR3 bases are TGCGCCAGCAGCCAAAACCCGTTGGGACTAGCGGGGACCGCGGGAGAGACCCAGTACTTC. It encodes CASSQNPLGLAGTAGETQYF.

The sample holds one count of this clone. The chain combines TRBV4-1 with TRBJ1-5; 10 bases line up with TRBD1. The CDR3 runs to 15 residues. V shed 4 bases, J shed 3 bases, and the junction held 3 bases outside the gene matches. The germline V gene encodes CDR1 MGHRA and CDR2 YSYEKL. The CDR3 DNA reads TGCGCCAGCAGCCCGGGACAGGGGACCAATCAGCCCCAGCATTTT. Its protein is CASSPGQGTNQPQHF.

The chain links TRBV29-1 to TRBJ2-1, with a tentative D call TRBD2 (6 bases). The CDR3 has 15 amino acids. CDR1 and CDR2 from the germline V gene are SQVTM and ANQGSEA. V was trimmed by 4 bases and J by 0 bases, leaving 13 bases between them. The CDR3 spells CSVVGLIVSYNEQFF. CDR3 nucleotide sequence: TGCAGCGTTGTTGGACTAATCGTCTCCTACAATGAGCAGTTCTTC.

This sequence joins TRBV4-1 and TRBJ2-2; 10 bases fit TRBD2. The V and J ends lost 0 bases and 5 bases, in that order; junction bases with no gene match: 18. From germline, CDR1 is MGHRA and CDR2 YSYEKL. CDR3 length: 21 amino acids. The CDR3 region has the DNA TGCGCCAGCAGCCAAGAGAGGGGGTATCTAGCGGGGGTGAAGCGGACCGGGGAGCTGTTTTTT. Translating it yields CASSQERGYLAGVKRTGELFF.

This clone was detected once. The V gene is TRBV7-2, the J gene TRBJ2-2; D might be TRBD2 (7 bases). Trimming cost V 5 bases and J 6 bases, with 19 bases left between them. Germline V gene data show CDR1 as SGHTA and CDR2 as FQGNSA. This CDR3 is built from 16 residues. The CDR3 nucleotides are TGTGCCAGCAGCAAATGGGGGGGCGAGAGGTCCGGGGAGCTGTTTTTT. Its translation is CASSKWGGERSGELFF.

This clone was observed a handful of times. Other DNA sequences of this sample code for an identical CDR3. This chain uses TRBV6-1 with TRBJ1-2; 8 positions match TRBD1. With 1 base clipped from V and 5 bases from J, the junction kept 0 bases outside the gene matches. CDR3 size: 13 residues. CDR1 and CDR2 from the germline V gene are MNHNS and SASEGT. CDR3 sequence (DNA): TGTGCCAGCAGTGAAGGACAGGGGTATGGCTACACCTTC. Translated, it gives CASSEGQGYGYTF.